This T cell receptor (beta chain) emerged from a study of blood T cell repertoires in COVID-19. The wider study: Sites in the United States, Italy and Spain provided acute and convalescent COVID-19 samples. PBMCs, B-cell-depleted T cells, or T cells provided the cDNA or gDNA that made up the material.

Germline lookup yields CDR1 MNHEY and CDR2 SVGAGI. The CDR3 covers 13 residues. Deletions cut 4 bases from V and 0 bases from J, with 6 bases between. The table lists this clone with a count of one. As originally analysed: Amplifying reference gene primers gave estimates of nucleated cell counts. Data came from immunoSEQ multiplex PCR; TCRdb stores just in-frame clones and leaves some out. V, J and clone size are those of that table, while D and trimming were read from the DNA. Of 88,000 or so clones listed, over 75% are singletons. The specimen sequenced was peripheral blood. The TCR sequence derives from a man in his 60s with acute or convalescent COVID-19. The V call is TRBV6-5, the J call TRBJ1-2; no reliable D call. The CDR3 DNA reads as TGTGCCAGCAGTTTTAGTGCTAACTATGGCTACACCTTC. Its translation: CASSFSANYGYTF.